The T cell receptor (beta chain) under discussion was sequenced for a study of T cell responses to AZD1222 COVID-19 vaccine. Findings and limits, study-wide: Distributed over spike, vaccine-associated CD4 TCRs predominated at 160-218 and 743-854.

Trimming removed 9 bases at V and 14 bases at J, with 17 bases between. Germline CDR1 SGHTA, CDR2 FQGNSA. This CDR3 has 12 amino acids. A word on this clone: Its cognate antigen is unknown.

Some clones are missing from TCRdb's copy, which holds only in-frame ones; the method was immunoSEQ multiplex PCR. This sample has more than 150,000 clones, with approximately 91% found just once. This receptor was taken from an adult who received the AZD1222 COVID-19 vaccine. The sequenced sample was peripheral blood, obtained 28 days after the second AZD1222 dose. The chain is built from TRBV7-2 and TRBJ1-6; a possible D gene is TRBD1 (5 bases). CDR3 DNA sequence: TGTGCCAGTAGGGGAGCCGCATTCACCCTCCACTTT. It specifies CASRGAAFTLHF.